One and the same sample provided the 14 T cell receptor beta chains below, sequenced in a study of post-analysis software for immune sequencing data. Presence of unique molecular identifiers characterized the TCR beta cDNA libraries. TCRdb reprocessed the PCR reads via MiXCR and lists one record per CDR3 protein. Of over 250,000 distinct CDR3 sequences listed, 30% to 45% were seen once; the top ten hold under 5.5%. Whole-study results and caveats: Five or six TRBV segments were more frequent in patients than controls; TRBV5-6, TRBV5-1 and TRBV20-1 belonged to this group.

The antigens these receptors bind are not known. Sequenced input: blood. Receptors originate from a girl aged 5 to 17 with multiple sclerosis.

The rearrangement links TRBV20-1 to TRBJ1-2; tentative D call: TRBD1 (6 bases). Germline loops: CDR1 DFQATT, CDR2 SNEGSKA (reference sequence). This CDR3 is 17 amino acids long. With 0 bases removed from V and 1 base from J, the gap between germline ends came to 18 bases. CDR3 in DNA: TGCAGTGCTAGAGATGAGGGGGGGCGTAGGGTTAACTATGGCTACACCTTC. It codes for CSARDEGGRRVNYGYTF.

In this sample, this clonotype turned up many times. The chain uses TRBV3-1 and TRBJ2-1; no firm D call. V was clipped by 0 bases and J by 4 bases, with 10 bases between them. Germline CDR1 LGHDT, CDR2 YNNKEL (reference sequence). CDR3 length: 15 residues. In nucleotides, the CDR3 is TGTGCCAGCAGCCAAGATGGGCTGCTATACAATGAGCAGTTCTTC. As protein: CASSQDGLLYNEQFF.

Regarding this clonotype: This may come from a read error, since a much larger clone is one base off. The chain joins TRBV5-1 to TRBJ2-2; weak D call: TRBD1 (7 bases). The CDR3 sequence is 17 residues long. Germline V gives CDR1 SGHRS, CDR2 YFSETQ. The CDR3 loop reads CASSLVRTGRSAGEVFF. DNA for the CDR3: TGCGCCAGCAGCTTGGTGAGGACAGGCAGGAGCGCCGGGGAGGTGTTTTTT.

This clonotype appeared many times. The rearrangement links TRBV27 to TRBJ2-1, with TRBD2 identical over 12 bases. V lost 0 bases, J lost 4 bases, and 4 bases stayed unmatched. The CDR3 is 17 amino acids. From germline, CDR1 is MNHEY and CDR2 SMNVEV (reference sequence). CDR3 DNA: TGTGCCAGCAGTTTATCGTTGGGACTAGCGGGTTACAATGAGCAGTTCTTC. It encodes CASSLSLGLAGYNEQFF.

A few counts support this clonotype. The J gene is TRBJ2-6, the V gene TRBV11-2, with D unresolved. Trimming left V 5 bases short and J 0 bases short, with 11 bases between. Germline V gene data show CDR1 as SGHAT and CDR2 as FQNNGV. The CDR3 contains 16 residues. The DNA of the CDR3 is TGTGCCAGCAGCCCGTATTGGGACTCTGGGGCCAACGTCCTGACTTTC. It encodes CASSPYWDSGANVLTF.

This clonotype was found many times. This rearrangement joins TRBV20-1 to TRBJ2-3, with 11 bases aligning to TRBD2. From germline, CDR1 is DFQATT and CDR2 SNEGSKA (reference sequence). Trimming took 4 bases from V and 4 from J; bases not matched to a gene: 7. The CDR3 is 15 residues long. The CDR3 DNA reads TGCAGTGCTAAAACTAGCGGGAGAGTCCCAGATACGCAGTATTTT. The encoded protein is CSAKTSGRVPDTQYF.

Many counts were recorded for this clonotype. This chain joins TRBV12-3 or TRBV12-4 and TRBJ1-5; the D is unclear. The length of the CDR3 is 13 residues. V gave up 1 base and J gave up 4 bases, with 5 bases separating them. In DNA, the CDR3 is TGTGCCAGCAGTTTAGGCCAGAATCAGCCCCAGCATTTT. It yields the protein CASSLGQNQPQHF.

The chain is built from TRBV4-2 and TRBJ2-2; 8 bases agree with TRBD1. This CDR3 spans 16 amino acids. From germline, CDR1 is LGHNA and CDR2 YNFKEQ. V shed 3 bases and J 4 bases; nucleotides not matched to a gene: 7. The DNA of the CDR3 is TGTGCCAGCAGCCAGGATACCAGGGGGCTCACCGGGGAGCTGTTTTTT. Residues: CASSQDTRGLTGELFF.

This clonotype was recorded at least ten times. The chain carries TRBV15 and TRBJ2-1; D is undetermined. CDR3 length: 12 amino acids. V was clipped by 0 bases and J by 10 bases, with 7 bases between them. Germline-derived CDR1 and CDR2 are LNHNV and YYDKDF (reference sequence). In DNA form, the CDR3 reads TGTGCCACCAGCAGAGATAGGAACGAGCAGTTCTTC. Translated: CATSRDRNEQFF.

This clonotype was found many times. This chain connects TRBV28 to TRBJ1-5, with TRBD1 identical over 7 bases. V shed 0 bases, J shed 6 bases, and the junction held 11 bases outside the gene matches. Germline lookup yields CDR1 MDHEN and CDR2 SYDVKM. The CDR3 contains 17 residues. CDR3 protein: CASSLWGGQGGRQPQHF. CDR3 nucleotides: TGTGCCAGCAGTTTATGGGGAGGGCAGGGGGGCCGTCAGCCCCAGCATTTT.

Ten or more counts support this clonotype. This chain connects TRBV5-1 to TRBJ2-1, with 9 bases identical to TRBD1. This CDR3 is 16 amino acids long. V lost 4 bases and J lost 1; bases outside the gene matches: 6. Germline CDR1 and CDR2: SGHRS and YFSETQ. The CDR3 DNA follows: TGCGCCAGCAGCCCCCGACAGGGGGGATCCTACAATGAGCAGTTCTTC. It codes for CASSPRQGGSYNEQFF.

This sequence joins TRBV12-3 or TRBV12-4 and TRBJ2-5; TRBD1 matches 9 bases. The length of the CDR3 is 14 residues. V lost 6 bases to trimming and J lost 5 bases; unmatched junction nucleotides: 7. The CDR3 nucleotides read TGTGCCAGCAGCCTTACAGGGGGCCCGGAGACCCAGTACTTC. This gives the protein CASSLTGGPETQYF.

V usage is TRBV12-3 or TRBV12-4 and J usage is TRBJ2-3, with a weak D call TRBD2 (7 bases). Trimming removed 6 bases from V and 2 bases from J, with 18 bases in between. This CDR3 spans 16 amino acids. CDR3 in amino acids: CASRMGGGGPTDTQYF. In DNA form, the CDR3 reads TGTGCCAGCAGGATGGGGGGCGGGGGCCCCACAGATACGCAGTATTTT.

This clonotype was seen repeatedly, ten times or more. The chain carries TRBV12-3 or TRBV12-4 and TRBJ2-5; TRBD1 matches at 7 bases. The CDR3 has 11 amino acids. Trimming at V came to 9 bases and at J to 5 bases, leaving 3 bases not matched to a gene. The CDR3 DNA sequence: TGTGCCAGTCAGGGGGTGGAGACCCAGTACTTC. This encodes CASQGVETQYF.